This TCR beta chain was retrieved from a study of blood T cells in healthy people across ages. Study-level points and caveats: CMV status of donors was unknown, possibly confounding expanded clonotype changes.

Per-sample PBMC isolation yielded at least 7 million cells. CDR1 and CDR2 (germline): GTSNPN, SVGIG (reference sequence). V lost 2 bases, J lost 0 bases, and 8 bases lay in between. The CDR3 loop spans 14 amino acids. Primed by a sample-barcoded 5' primer and a J-beta primer mix, a second PCR proceeded for about 6 to 11 cycles. TCRdb analysed the 5' RACE reads with MiXCR anew, one entry per CDR3 protein. The sample includes approximately 810,000 distinct CDR3 sequences, roughly 26% seen only once; the top ten take around 15%. Turning to this clonotype: As yet, its antigen is unknown.

The sample taken for sequencing was blood. The source of this sequence is a woman aged 80 or older in good health. The chain carries TRBV30 and TRBJ1-3; D gene unclear. CDR3 in DNA: TGTGCCTGGAGTACCAGCAGCTCTGGAAACACCATATATTTT. Its protein product is CAWSTSSSGNTIYF.